This T cell receptor beta chain was observed in a study of blood T cells in healthy people across ages. Whole-study results and caveats: The CMV status of each donor remained undetermined, and this could have confounded shifts in expanded clonotypes. Significant beta diversity loss was already apparent by age around 36, declining roughly linearly.

Turning to this clonotype: What it binds is unknown.

A sample-barcoded 5' primer and a J-beta primer mix were used in a second PCR of roughly 6 to 11 cycles. TCRdb re-called the 5' RACE reads with MiXCR, one entry per CDR3 protein. This table holds almost 1 million distinct CDR3 sequences, 45% to 60% found once. This clonotype was sampled from a woman in her fifties or sixties in good health. The sequenced sample was blood.

The CDR3 loop is CASSYFNRGPTNEKLFF. As DNA, the CDR3 is TGTGCCAGCAGTTACTTCAACAGGGGTCCAACTAATGAAAAACTGTTTTTT. This chain joins TRBV6-5 and TRBJ1-4, with TRBD1 identical over 7 bases. Unmatched junction bases numbered 5, after V lost 1 base and J lost 0 bases. CDR1 and CDR2 from the germline V gene are MNHEY and SVGAGI. The CDR3 is 17 amino acids.